This T cell receptor (beta chain) was obtained from a study of T cell responses to AZD1222 COVID-19 vaccine. Germline loops: CDR1 SEHNR, CDR2 FQNEAQ (reference sequence). V lost 5 bases, J lost 8 bases, and 9 bases stayed unmatched. This CDR3 has 15 residues. Libraries were prepared by immunoSEQ multiplex PCR; TCRdb keeps only in-frame clonotypes and omits some of them. The table has under 200,000 clones, approximately 88% seen once. As to this clone: No antigen is known for it.

Overall study findings and caveats: Increased Spike-specific TCR breadth and depth were observed after two AZD1222 doses.

The sequence was collected from an adult who received the AZD1222 COVID-19 vaccine. The specimen was peripheral blood, collected 28 days after the second AZD1222 dose. This chain links TRBV7-9 with TRBJ2-1, with TRBD2 identical over 10 bases. The CDR3 nucleotides are TGTGCCAGCAGCCTTACTAGCGGGGCTATTGATGAGCAGTTCTTC. Protein product: CASSLTSGAIDEQFF.